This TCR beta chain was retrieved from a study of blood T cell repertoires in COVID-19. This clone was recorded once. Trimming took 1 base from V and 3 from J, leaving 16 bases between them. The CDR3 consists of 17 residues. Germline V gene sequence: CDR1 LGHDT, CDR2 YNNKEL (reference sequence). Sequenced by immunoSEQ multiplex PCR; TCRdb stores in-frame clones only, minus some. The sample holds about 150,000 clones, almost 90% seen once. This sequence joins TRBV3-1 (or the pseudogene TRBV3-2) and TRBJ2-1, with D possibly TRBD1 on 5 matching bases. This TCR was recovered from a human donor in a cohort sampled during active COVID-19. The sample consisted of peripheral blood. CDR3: CASSQGGRVYHYNEQFF. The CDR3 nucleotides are TGTGCCAGCAGCCAAGGGGGCAGGGTTTATCACTACAATGAGCAGTTCTTC.